Given below is one TCR beta chain in context. Generated by immunoSEQ multiplex PCR, the TCRdb table keeps only in-frame clones and is missing some. The sample contains hundreds of thousands of clones, 90% to 98% of which appear only once. This sample stems from a study of shared clonotypes between healthy human individuals. Study overall: Serving as donors were a couple of women and three men, whose ages spanned 18 to 49.

The naive CD8 fraction comprised CD45RO-negative cells positively selected for CCR7 and excluded terminally differentiated effector memory CD45RA+ cells. This receptor was obtained from a man in his thirties or forties in good health. The sample taken for sequencing was naive CD8+ T cells sorted from blood.

The DNA for the CDR3 is TGTGCCAGCAGTGAAGTTGGGCCGGGACTTGGCTCCTACAATGAGCAGTTCTTC. It yields the protein CASSEVGPGLGSYNEQFF. V is TRBV6-1 and J is TRBJ2-1; maybe TRBD2 (6 bases). Germline V lookup: CDR1 MNHNS, CDR2 SASEGT. V lost 1 base, J lost 0 bases, and 16 bases lay in between. The CDR3 contains 18 residues.